The sequence of this T cell receptor (beta chain) was determined in a study of cytotoxic CD8 clonotypes in ibrutinib-treated CLL. Across the whole study: Investigators collected response samples after a median approximately twelve months of treatment, range 6 to 36.

General study results and limits: Different sampling times were used for sustained-remission and progressing patients. Higher circulating CD8+ T-cell counts strongly accompanied higher baseline clonality, above age-matched healthy donors.

TCRdb's copy holds only in-frame clones and misses some; the assay was immunoSEQ multiplex PCR. This sample has 120,000 to 150,000 clones; approximately 90% occur once, and the top ten carry 9.5% to 14%. Points on this clone: Its target is not known.

In germline, CDR1 is LNHDA, CDR2 SQIVND (reference sequence). The length of the CDR3 is 16 residues. The ends were cut back, 3 bases at V and 4 bases at J, with 16 bases in the middle. Cryopreserved PBMCs yielded approximately 2 micrograms of genomic DNA for TCR beta libraries. The material sequenced was PBMCs, taken after 12 months of ibrutinib treatment. This TCR came from a human donor with chronic lymphocytic leukemia. The chain combines TRBV19 with TRBJ1-5, with TRBD1 as a possible D gene (5 bases). The CDR3 nucleotides are TGTGCCAGTAGTATTGGCCTCGAGCAGGGTAATCAGCCCCAGCATTTT. Its translation is CASSIGLEQGNQPQHF.